A selection of T cell receptor beta chains follows, all from one sample in a study of blood T cell repertoires in COVID-19. The repertoire was sequenced with immunoSEQ multiplex PCR; TCRdb's copy has only in-frame clones and lacks some. This sample yields roughly 77,000 clones, of which 60% to 80% are seen a single time; around 10% belongs to the top ten. Sample: peripheral blood. The receptor set was obtained from a human donor in a cohort sampled during active COVID-19. CDR3s include the opening cysteine and the closing phenylalanine or tryptophan. Fields, in order: D gene, J gene, V gene, clone size, CDR3 length, CDR3 DNA, CDR3 protein. The D gene is left open where the match is weak. Clone size is given for some rows only: seen once, a few or many times, or a class if the clone is expanded.

- TRBJ2-7 TRBV24-1 - 15 TGTGCCACCAGTGACCCGCCCCGGGAGTACTACGAGCAGTACTTC CATSDPPREYYEQYF
- TRBJ2-3 TRBV10-3 - 15 TGTGCCATCAGTGAAGGGCTAGCGAACACAGATACGCAGTATTTT CAISEGLANTDTQYF
- TRBJ2-1 TRBV6-2/TRBV6-3 - 18 TGTGCCAGCAGTTACTCGATCGGTCGGAGGGTAGCCTACAATGAGCAGTTCTTC CASSYSIGRRVAYNEQFF
TRBD2 TRBJ2-4 TRBV7-8 few 14 TGTGCCAGCAGCCCCCGGACTAGAAAAAACATTCAGTACTTC CASSPRTRKNIQYF
- TRBJ1-3 TRBV3-1/TRBV3-2 few 15 TGTGCCAGCAGCCGTCGGGCGGGGGGGGTAAACACCATATATTTT CASSRRAGGVNTIYF
- TRBJ2-7 TRBV5-1 once 14 TGCGCCAGCAGCTTGCAGGGTCCCCCCTACGAGCAGTACTTC CASSLQGPPYEQYF
- TRBJ1-6 TRBV19 - 16 TGTGCCAGTAGTACCCTTTCGACAGCCTATAATTCACCCCTCCACTTT CASSTLSTAYNSPLHF
- TRBJ1-5 TRBV7-3 few 17 TGTGCCAGCAGCTACCAGGGACATCCTCCGGCACATCAGCCCCAGCATTTT CASSYQGHPPAHQPQHF
- TRBJ1-4 TRBV11-3 - 16 TGTGCCAGCAGCTCGCGAGGGGGACCAACTAATGAAAAACTGTTTTTT CASSSRGGPTNEKLFF
TRBD1 TRBJ2-7 TRBV9 - 15 TGTGCCAGCAGACCCGACAGGGGCTCCTCGTACGAGCAGTACTTC CASRPDRGSSYEQYF
TRBD1 TRBJ1-5 TRBV27 once 14 TGTGCCAGCAGCCCAATACAGGGGAATCAGCCCCAGCATTTT CASSPIQGNQPQHF
TRBD1 TRBJ2-4 TRBV29-1 - 12 TGCAGCGTCGGGACAGCGGAAAACATTCAGTACTTC CSVGTAENIQYF
TRBD2 TRBJ2-1 TRBV9 - 15 TGTGCCAGCAGCGTAGGCGGGGGGGAGTACAATGAGCAGTTCTTC CASSVGGGEYNEQFF